The next 25 T cell receptor beta chains were all read from a single sample in a study of cytomegalovirus exposure and HLA in healthy donors (dated by TCRdb to the late 2010s). Library preparation used the immunoSEQ multiplex PCR assay. The multiplex PCR relied on a mix of 60 forward primers for TCR Vbeta segments and 13 reverse primers for TCR Jbeta segments. Not all clones reach the TCRdb copy of this immuneACCESS table, which keeps in-frame sequences only. Checked studies attribute under half of the gap to unresolved V genes and leave the rest unexplained. The table for this sample lists approximately 240,000 clones; approximately 80% of them were counted only once. Over 0.5% of the sample is taken by the ten largest. The sequenced sample was PBMCs. Receptor source: a woman between 40 and 55 years old in good health and CMV-seronegative.

This clone was seen only a few times. This sequence joins TRBV6-1 and TRBJ1-5, with a possible D match to TRBD1 (5 bases). Trimming stripped 3 bases from V and 6 bases from J, with 18 bases between. CDR1 is MNHNS, CDR2 SASEGT, per germline. This CDR3 region has 16 residues. The CDR3, as DNA: TGTGCCAGCAGTGATTTCGGAGGAGGGACCGGTCAGCCCCAGCATTTT. Protein: CASSDFGGGTGQPQHF.

The rearrangement uses TRBV7-2 and TRBJ2-5; TRBD1 aligns across 9 bases. Germline CDR1 is SGHTA and CDR2 is FQGNSA. V was clipped by 5 bases and J by 5 bases; unmatched bases: 6. This CDR3 comprises 14 residues. The CDR3 DNA reads TGTGCCAGCAGCACAGGGGGCATTAGGGAGACCCAGTACTTC. Amino acid sequence: CASSTGGIRETQYF. Full variable domain (outside the CDR3, taken from reference TRBV7-2 and TRBJ2-5): GAGVSQSPSNKVTEKGKDVELRCDPISGHTALYWYRQSLGQGLEFLIYFQGNSAPDKSGLPSDRFSAERTGGSVSTLTIQRTQQEDSAVYLCASSTGGIRETQYFGPGTRLLVL.

The chain recombines TRBV11-3 with TRBJ1-5; D call uncertain. V lost 5 bases to trimming and J lost 6 bases, with 11 bases between them. This CDR3 contains 13 residues. Germline V gives CDR1 SGHNT, CDR2 YENEEA. The DNA of the CDR3 is TGTGCCAGCAGCCCTACTGCCCGTCAGCCCCAGCATTTT. Protein product: CASSPTARQPQHF.

A note on this clone: Other nucleotide sequences in the sample specify the same CDR3. The V and J genes are TRBV30 and TRBJ2-3; D perhaps matches TRBD2 (6 bases). Germline CDR1 reads GTSNPN; CDR2 reads SVGIG (reference sequence). The CDR3 has 13 amino acids. Trimming took 0 bases from V and 3 from J, leaving 7 bases between them. DNA for the CDR3: TGTGCCTGGAGTGTGGGGGGAACAGATACGCAGTATTTT. It yields the protein CAWSVGGTDTQYF.

The chain combines TRBV10-3 with TRBJ2-7; D call uncertain. V was clipped by 10 bases and J by 7 bases, with 20 bases between them. There are 13 residues in the CDR3. Per germline, CDR1 ENHRY and CDR2 SYGVKD. CDR3 residues: CATTPDLTGEQYF. CDR3 DNA: TGTGCCACCACCCCCGACCTTACGGGTGAGCAGTACTTC.

The V gene is TRBV14, the J gene TRBJ2-7; TRBD1 is a possible D gene (6 bases). The CDR3 length is 14 residues. Germline V gene data show CDR1 as SGHDN and CDR2 as FVKESK. The germline V and J ends were trimmed by 1 base and 9 bases, with 16 bases remaining between them. The DNA for the CDR3 is TGTGCCAGCAGCCAAGCGGGTTTGGGGGCCGGGCAGTACTTC. This gives the protein CASSQAGLGAGQYF. Based on the CDR3 plus reference TRBV14 and TRBJ2-7, the full variable domain is EAGVTQFPSHSVIEKGQTVTLRCDPISGHDNLYWYRRVMGKEIKFLLHFVKESKQDESGMPNNRFLAERTGGTYSTLKVQPAELEDSGVYFCASSQAGLGAGQYFGPGTRLTVT.

The chain is built from TRBV2 and TRBJ1-1; D remains unclear. V shed 6 bases and J shed 6 bases, with 11 bases lying between them. The CDR3 consists of 12 residues. Germline V lookup: CDR1 SNHLY, CDR2 FYNNEI. CDR3 DNA sequence: TGTGCCAGCAGCCTACGGGTCGCTGAAGCTTTCTTT. It specifies CASSLRVAEAFF.

With regard to this clone: The sample has other DNA sequences that encode this CDR3 too. The gene calls are TRBV6-6 and TRBJ1-1; weak D call: TRBD1 (5 bases). Trimming removed 0 bases from V and 1 base from J, with 6 bases in between. Germline V lookup: CDR1 MNHNY, CDR2 SVGAGI (reference sequence). There are 14 residues in the CDR3. CDR3 sequence (DNA): TGTGCCAGCAGTTACTCGACAGCGAACACTGAAGCTTTCTTT. This codes for CASSYSTANTEAFF.

The V call is TRBV19, the J call TRBJ2-1, with 9 bases identical to TRBD1. The CDR3 extends over 15 amino acids. Trimming cost V 3 bases and J 2 bases; bases outside gene matches: 2. The germline V gene encodes CDR1 LNHDA and CDR2 SQIVND (reference sequence). CDR3 amino acids: CASSITGGPYNEQFF. In DNA form, the CDR3 reads TGTGCCAGTAGTATCACAGGGGGCCCCTACAATGAGCAGTTCTTC.

The rearrangement uses TRBV11-3 and TRBJ1-1; 8 positions match TRBD1. Losses at the gene ends were 4 bases for V and 1 base for J; bases not matched to a gene: 8. The CDR3 covers 16 residues. Germline-derived CDR1 and CDR2 are SGHNT and YENEEA. The CDR3 reads CASSSGGDRTNTEAFF. In DNA form, the CDR3 reads TGTGCCAGCAGCTCAGGGGGGGACAGGACGAACACTGAAGCTTTCTTT.

The chain has TRBV18 and TRBJ2-6, with D possibly being TRBD1 (6 bases). Trimming stripped 3 bases from V and 2 bases from J, with 11 bases between. This CDR3 region has 16 residues. Per germline, CDR1 KGHSH and CDR2 LQKENI. CDR3 region: CASSPTGSTGANVLTF. DNA of the CDR3: TGTGCCAGCTCACCTACAGGGTCAACTGGGGCCAACGTCCTGACTTTC.

The chain employs TRBV7-8 and TRBJ2-5, with D tentatively TRBD2 (5 bases). TRBJ2-7 explains the end of the DNA better; the J call may be wrong. The CDR3 has 15 amino acids. The germline V gene encodes CDR1 SGHVS and CDR2 FQNEAQ. This CDR3 is CASSLLGGPNYEQYF. The DNA for the CDR3 is TGTGCCAGCAGCCTGCTCGGCGGGCCCAACTACGAGCAGTACTTC.

The chain couples TRBV6-5 to TRBJ2-1; the D gene is possibly TRBD2 (6 bases). The germline V gene encodes CDR1 MNHEY and CDR2 SVGAGI. The CDR3 is 14 amino acids. V lost 6 bases and J lost 7, with 16 bases in between. CDR3 protein: CASSSRGAVNEQFF. The CDR3 DNA follows: TGTGCCAGCAGCTCGCGGGGAGCGGTAAATGAGCAGTTCTTC.

The chain recombines TRBV19 with TRBJ2-5, with a possible D match to TRBD2 (6 bases). The germline gives CDR1 LNHDA, CDR2 SQIVND (reference sequence). V was trimmed by 1 base and J by 1 base, leaving 10 bases between them. This CDR3 comprises 15 residues. CDR3 nucleotides: TGTGCCAGTAGTATAGGACGGGGACTCCAAGAGACCCAGTACTTC. It yields the protein CASSIGRGLQETQYF.

The chain couples TRBV9 to TRBJ1-6, with 8 positions matching TRBD1. CDR3 size: 15 residues. CDR1 and CDR2 from the germline V gene are SGDLS and YYNGEE. The ends lost 3 bases at V and 5 bases at J; junction bases unmatched: 4. In DNA, the CDR3 is TGTGCCAGCAGCGAGGGGACAGGCAATAATTCACCCCTCCACTTT. Protein sequence: CASSEGTGNNSPLHF.

The J gene is TRBJ2-5, the V gene TRBV5-8; D remains ambiguous. Germline V gene lookup returns CDR1 SGHTS and CDR2 YDEGEE. CDR3 length: 13 amino acids. The V gene lost 2 bases and the J gene lost 3 bases, with 8 bases spanning the gap. As DNA, the CDR3 is TGTGCCAGCAGCTTACGAGTTAAAGAGACCCAGTACTTC. Translated, it gives CASSLRVKETQYF.

The CDR3: CASSLIRGGGGYTF. The CDR3 DNA reads as TGCGCCAGCAGCCTAATACGAGGGGGTGGTGGCTACACCTTC. This chain links TRBV4-1 with TRBJ1-2; D perhaps matches TRBD1 (6 bases). This CDR3 is 14 amino acids long. V was trimmed by 4 bases and J by 7 bases, leaving 16 bases between them. Germline V CDR1 and CDR2: MGHRA, YSYEKL.

DNA of the CDR3: TGCGCCAGCTTCCCCGGGACAGGGGGCGTGATCAGCACAGATACGCAGTATTTT. Translated: CASFPGTGGVISTDTQYF. This sequence joins TRBV23-1 and TRBJ2-3, with 12 nucleotides matching TRBD1. TRBV23-1 is an ORF; its function is uncertain. This CDR3 is 18 amino acids long. The trim removed 8 bases at V and 0 bases at J, leaving 12 bases unmatched.

The chain has TRBV6-6 and TRBJ1-5, with D possibly TRBD1 on 6 matching bases. CDR3 length equals 15 residues. The V end lost 10 bases, the J end lost 0 bases, and 16 bases lay between the germline ends. Germline assignment: CDR1 MNHNY and CDR2 SVGAGI (reference sequence). CDR3 in DNA: TGTGCCACCCGGGCGGGGGGCCTTAGCAATCAGCCCCAGCATTTT. Its translation: CATRAGGLSNQPQHF.

The rearrangement links TRBV10-3 to TRBJ2-3, with a tentative D call TRBD2 (6 bases). The CDR3 extends over 16 amino acids. Germline V lookup: CDR1 ENHRY, CDR2 SYGVKD. V lost 3 bases, J lost 4 bases, and 17 bases lay in between. The CDR3 DNA is TGTGCCATCAGTGAAAATGCGGGAACTAGAGCAGATACGCAGTATTTT. As protein: CAISENAGTRADTQYF.

This chain joins TRBV20-1 and TRBJ1-1; perhaps TRBD1 as D (6 bases). V was shortened by 6 bases and J by 4 bases, with 9 bases between the two germline ends. The CDR3 covers 11 residues. In germline, CDR1 is DFQATT, CDR2 SNEGSKA (reference sequence). As DNA, the CDR3 is TGCAGTGCAACAGGGACCACTGAAGCTTTCTTT. This translates into CSATGTTEAFF.

This clone occurred once. The V and J genes are TRBV18 and TRBJ1-2; weak D call: TRBD1 (5 bases). From germline, CDR1 is KGHSH and CDR2 LQKENI. Trimming left V 0 bases short and J 4 bases short, with 9 bases between. The CDR3 length is 14 residues. CDR3 amino acids: CASSPPQGAYGYTF. For the CDR3, the DNA is TGTGCCAGCTCACCACCTCAGGGTGCCTATGGCTACACCTTC.

The count of this clone is one. This rearrangement joins TRBV7-9 to TRBJ1-4; D is perhaps TRBD1 (6 bases). Looked up from germline, CDR1 is SEHNR and CDR2 is FQNEAQ (reference sequence). V dropped 2 bases and J dropped 8 bases, with 12 bases sitting between them. The CDR3 has 14 residues. The CDR3 bases are TGTGCCAGCAGCTTACAACAGGGAGAGGAAAAACTGTTTTTT. Translating gives CASSLQQGEEKLFF.

A note on this clone: This specimen includes other DNA sequences encoding the same CDR3. The chain uses TRBV5-1 and TRBJ1-2; D gene uncertain. The CDR3 is 13 residues long. Between the trimmed V and J ends, which lost 0 bases and 5 bases, there was a span of 8 bases. Germline lookup yields CDR1 SGHRS and CDR2 YFSETQ. In nucleotides, the CDR3 is TGCGCCAGCAGCTTGGACACGACTTATGGCTACACCTTC. This translates into CASSLDTTYGYTF.

The chain couples TRBV11-2 to TRBJ1-2, with D possibly matching TRBD1 (6 bases). CDR1 is SGHAT, CDR2 FQNNGV, per germline. Trimming left V 5 bases short and J 4 bases short, with 17 bases between. The CDR3 has 15 amino acids. The DNA of the CDR3 is TGTGCCAGCAGCGCCAACAGGGCCCAGGGCTATGGCTACACCTTC. Translating gives CASSANRAQGYGYTF. Together with reference TRBV11-2 and TRBJ1-2, the CDR3 gives the full variable domain: EAGVAQSPRYKIIEKRQSVAFWCNPISGHATLYWYQQILGQGPKLLIQFQNNGVVDDSQLPKDRFSAERLKGVDSTLKIQPAKLEDSAVYLCASSANRAQGYGYTFGSGTRLTVV.